This T cell receptor (beta chain) is drawn from a study of T cell responses to AZD1222 COVID-19 vaccine. A note on this clone: Its cognate antigen is unknown.

Points from the study as a whole: The study reported that nearly half of spike-specific TCRs target unmutated variant regions.

There are 16 residues in the CDR3. Trimming removed 5 bases from V and 2 bases from J, with 18 bases in between. The germline gives CDR1 MNHEY, CDR2 SVGEGT. The table came from immunoSEQ multiplex PCR; TCRdb's copy has only in-frame clones and leaves some out. Among 90,000 to 95,000 clones listed, roughly 88% were seen once. The sequence came from an adult in good health. The input for sequencing was peripheral blood, taken on day 0 of AZD1222 vaccination. The chain carries TRBV6-2 or TRBV6-3 and TRBJ2-5; D may be TRBD2 (5 bases). CDR3 DNA sequence: TGTGCCAGCAGTCCACTCCGGGGTAGCCTTCAAGAGACCCAGTACTTC. It yields the protein CASSPLRGSLQETQYF.